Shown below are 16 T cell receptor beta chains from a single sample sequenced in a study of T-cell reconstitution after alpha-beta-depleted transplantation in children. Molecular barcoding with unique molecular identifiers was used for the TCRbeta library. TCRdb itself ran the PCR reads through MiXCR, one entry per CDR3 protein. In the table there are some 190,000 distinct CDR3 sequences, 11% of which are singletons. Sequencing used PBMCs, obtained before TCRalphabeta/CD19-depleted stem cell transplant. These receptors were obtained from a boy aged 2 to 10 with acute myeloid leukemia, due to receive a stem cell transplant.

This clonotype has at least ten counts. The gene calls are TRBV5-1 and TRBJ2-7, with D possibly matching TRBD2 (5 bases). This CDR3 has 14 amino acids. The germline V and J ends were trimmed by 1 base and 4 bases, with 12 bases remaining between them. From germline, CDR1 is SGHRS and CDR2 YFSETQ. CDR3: CASSLTEKRYEQYF. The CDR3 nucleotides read TGCGCCAGCAGCTTGACAGAAAAGCGGTACGAGCAGTACTTC.

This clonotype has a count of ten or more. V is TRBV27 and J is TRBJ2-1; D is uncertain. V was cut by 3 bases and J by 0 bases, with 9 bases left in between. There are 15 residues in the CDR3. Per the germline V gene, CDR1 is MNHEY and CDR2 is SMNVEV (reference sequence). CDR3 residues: CASSFLGSSYNEQFF. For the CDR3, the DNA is TGTGCCAGCAGTTTTTTGGGCAGCTCCTACAATGAGCAGTTCTTC.

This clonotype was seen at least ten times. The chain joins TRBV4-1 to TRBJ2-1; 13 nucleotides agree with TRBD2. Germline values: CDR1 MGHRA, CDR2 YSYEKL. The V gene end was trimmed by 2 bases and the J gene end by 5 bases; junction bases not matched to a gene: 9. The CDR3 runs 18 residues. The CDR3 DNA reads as TGCGCCAGCAGCCAATTAGGGACTAGCGGGATTGTGGACAATGAGCAGTTCTTC. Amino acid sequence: CASSQLGTSGIVDNEQFF.

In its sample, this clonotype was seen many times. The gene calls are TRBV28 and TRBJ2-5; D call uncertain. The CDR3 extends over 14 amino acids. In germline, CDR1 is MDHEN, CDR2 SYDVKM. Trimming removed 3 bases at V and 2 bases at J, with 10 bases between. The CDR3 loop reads CASSLLSLQETQYF. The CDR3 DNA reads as TGTGCCAGCAGTTTGTTGTCCCTACAAGAGACCCAGTACTTC. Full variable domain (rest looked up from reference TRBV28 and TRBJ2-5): DVKVTQSSRYLVKRTGEKVFLECVQDMDHENMFWYRQDPGLGLRLIYFSYDVKMKEKGDIPEGYSVSREKKERFSLILESASTNQTSMYLCASSLLSLQETQYFGPGTRLLVL.

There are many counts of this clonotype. The CDR3 sequence is CASSLVRARQGRSSWDEQYF. CDR3 in DNA: TGTGCCAGCAGCTTAGTTCGGGCTAGACAGGGTAGATCCTCTTGGGACGAGCAGTACTTC. This rearrangement joins TRBV7-6 to TRBJ2-7; 7 bases map to TRBD1. CDR1 is SGHVS, CDR2 FNYEAQ, per germline. V trimming: 1 base; J trimming: 5 bases; junction bases outside the gene matches: 23. The CDR3 runs 20 residues.

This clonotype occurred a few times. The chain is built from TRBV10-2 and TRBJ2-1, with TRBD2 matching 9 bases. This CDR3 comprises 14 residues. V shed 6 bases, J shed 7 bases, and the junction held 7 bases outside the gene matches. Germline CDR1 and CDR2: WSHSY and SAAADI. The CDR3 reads CASRLAGLGNEQFF. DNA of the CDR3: TGCGCCAGCAGGCTAGCGGGACTCGGGAATGAGCAGTTCTTC.

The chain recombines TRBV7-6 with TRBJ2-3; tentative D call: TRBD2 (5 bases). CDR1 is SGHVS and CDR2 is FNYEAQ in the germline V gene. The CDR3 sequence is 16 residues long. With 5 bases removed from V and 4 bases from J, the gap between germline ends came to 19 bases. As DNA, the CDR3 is TGTGCCAGCAGCCCCACCCCTCCGGGAATCCCAGATACGCAGTATTTT. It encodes CASSPTPPGIPDTQYF.

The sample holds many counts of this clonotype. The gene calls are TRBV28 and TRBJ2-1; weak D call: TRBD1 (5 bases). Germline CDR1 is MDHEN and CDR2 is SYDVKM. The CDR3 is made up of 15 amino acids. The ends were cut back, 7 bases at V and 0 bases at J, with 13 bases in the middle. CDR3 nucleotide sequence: TGTGCCAGCATCCTGACAGCCGGCTCCTACAATGAGCAGTTCTTC. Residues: CASILTAGSYNEQFF.

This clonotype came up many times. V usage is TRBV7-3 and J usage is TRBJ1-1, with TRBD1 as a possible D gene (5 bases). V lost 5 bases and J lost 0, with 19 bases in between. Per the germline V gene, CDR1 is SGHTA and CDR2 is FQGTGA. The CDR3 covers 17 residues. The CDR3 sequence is CASSEDVFGAMNTEAFF. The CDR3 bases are TGTGCCAGCAGCGAAGACGTCTTTGGGGCAATGAACACTGAAGCTTTCTTT.

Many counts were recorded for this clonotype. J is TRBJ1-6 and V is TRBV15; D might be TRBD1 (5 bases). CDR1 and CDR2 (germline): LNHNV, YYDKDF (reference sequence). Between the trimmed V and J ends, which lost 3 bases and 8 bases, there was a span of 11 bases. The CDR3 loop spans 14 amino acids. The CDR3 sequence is CATSRGRVDSPLHF. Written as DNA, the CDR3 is TGTGCCACCAGCAGGGGACGGGTAGATTCACCCCTCCACTTT. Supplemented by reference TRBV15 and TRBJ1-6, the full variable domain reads DAMVIQNPRYQVTQFGKPVTLSCSQTLNHNVMYWYQQKSSQAPKLLFHYYDKDFNNEADTPDNFQSRRPNTSFCFLDIRSPGLGDTAMYLCATSRGRVDSPLHFGNGTRLTVT.

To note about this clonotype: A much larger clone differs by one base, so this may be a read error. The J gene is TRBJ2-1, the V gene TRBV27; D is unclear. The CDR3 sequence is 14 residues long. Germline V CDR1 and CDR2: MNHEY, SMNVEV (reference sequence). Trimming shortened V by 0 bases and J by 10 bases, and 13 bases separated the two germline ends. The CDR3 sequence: CASSLSARAEEQFF. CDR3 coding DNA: TGTGCCAGCAGTTTATCCGCCCGTGCCGAAGAGCAGTTCTTC.

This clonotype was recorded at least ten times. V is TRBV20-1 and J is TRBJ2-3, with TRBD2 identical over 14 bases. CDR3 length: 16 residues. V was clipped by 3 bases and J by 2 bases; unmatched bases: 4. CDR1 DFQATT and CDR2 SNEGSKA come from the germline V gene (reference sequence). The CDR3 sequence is CSASRLAGGYTDTQYF. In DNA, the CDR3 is TGCAGTGCTAGTCGACTAGCGGGGGGGTACACAGATACGCAGTATTTT.

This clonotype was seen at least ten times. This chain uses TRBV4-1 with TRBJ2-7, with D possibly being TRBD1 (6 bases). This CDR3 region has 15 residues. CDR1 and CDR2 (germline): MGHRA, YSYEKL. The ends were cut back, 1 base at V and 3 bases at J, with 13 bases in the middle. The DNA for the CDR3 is TGCGCCAGCAGCCAAGTCGGACAGATTAACTACGAGCAGTACTTC. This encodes CASSQVGQINYEQYF.

CDR3: CATSSYGQPHPQETQYF. The CDR3 region has the DNA TGTGCCACCAGCAGTTACGGACAGCCTCACCCACAAGAGACCCAGTACTTC. The V gene is TRBV15, the J gene TRBJ2-5; D may be TRBD1 (6 bases). With 3 bases removed from V and 2 bases from J, the gap between germline ends came to 19 bases. This CDR3 contains 17 residues. Per germline, CDR1 LNHNV and CDR2 YYDKDF (reference sequence).

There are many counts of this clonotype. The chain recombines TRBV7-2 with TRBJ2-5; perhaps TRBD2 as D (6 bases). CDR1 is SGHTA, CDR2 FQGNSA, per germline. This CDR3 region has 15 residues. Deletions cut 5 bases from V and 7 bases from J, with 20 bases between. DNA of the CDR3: TGTGCCAGCAGCCCACAAGGCCAGGGAGGTTTGACCCAGTACTTC. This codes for CASSPQGQGGLTQYF.

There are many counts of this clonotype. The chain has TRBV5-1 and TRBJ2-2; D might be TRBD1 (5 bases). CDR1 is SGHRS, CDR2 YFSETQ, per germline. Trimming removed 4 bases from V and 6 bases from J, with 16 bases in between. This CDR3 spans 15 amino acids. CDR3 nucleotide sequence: TGCGCCAGCAGCCCGAGACAGCGTGTCGCCGGGGAGCTGTTTTTT. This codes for CASSPRQRVAGELFF.